This T cell receptor (beta chain) was recorded in a study of blood T cell repertoires in COVID-19. V lost 3 bases and J 3 bases, leaving 9 bases between the germline ends. Germline-derived CDR1 and CDR2 are LNHDA and SQIVND (reference sequence). This CDR3 region has 13 residues. Authors' analysis steps: Amplified reference gene primers provided the basis for estimating nucleated cell counts. Method: immunoSEQ multiplex PCR; TCRdb's copy keeps in-frame clones and lacks some. The V and J calls and clone size are taken from that table; D and trimming were inferred from the DNA. This sample has roughly 200,000 clones; 80% to 90% occur once, and the top ten carry under 2.5%.

Sequencing input: PBMCs or T cells enriched from blood (not recorded which). The chain has TRBV19 and TRBJ2-7; a weak D match, TRBD1 (5 bases). This sequence was found in a middle-aged woman with acute COVID-19. In nucleotides, the CDR3 is TGTGCCAGTAGTATTACTCAGGGCTACGAGCAGTACTTC. It yields the protein CASSITQGYEQYF.